The clone carrying this T cell receptor (beta chain) was observed many times. Antigen unknown. The data are from a study of T-cell reconstitution after alpha-beta-depleted transplantation in children. Study-level points and caveats: Day-60 TCRbeta diversity that was high in some patients was derived from surviving recipient T cells and thymic progenitors. Hyperexpanded clones declined; after one year, newly produced T cells mostly supplied diversity. Where alpha-beta T cells came from about two months after transplant was reportedly several hundred expanded graft clones.

J lost 4 bases, V lost 0 bases, and 5 bases had no gene match. Germline-derived CDR1 and CDR2 are LGHNA and YNFKEQ. There are 16 residues in the CDR3. Researchers prepared the TCRbeta library using unique molecular identifiers, the study reports. TCRdb processed the PCR reads anew with MiXCR; each CDR3 protein has one entry. The sample has 250,000 to 300,000 distinct CDR3 sequences; roughly 11% are singletons. The source material was peripheral blood, sampled 180 days after TCRalphabeta/CD19-depleted stem cell transplant. The origin of this receptor is a male patient under 10 years old who had a stem cell transplant for chronic granulomatous disease, so the T cells may come from the graft donor. The V and J genes are TRBV4-2 and TRBJ2-1; TRBD2 agrees at 8 bases. CDR3 sequence: CASSQDFREGYNEQFF. The CDR3 region has the DNA TGTGCCAGCAGCCAAGATTTTCGGGAGGGATACAATGAGCAGTTCTTC.